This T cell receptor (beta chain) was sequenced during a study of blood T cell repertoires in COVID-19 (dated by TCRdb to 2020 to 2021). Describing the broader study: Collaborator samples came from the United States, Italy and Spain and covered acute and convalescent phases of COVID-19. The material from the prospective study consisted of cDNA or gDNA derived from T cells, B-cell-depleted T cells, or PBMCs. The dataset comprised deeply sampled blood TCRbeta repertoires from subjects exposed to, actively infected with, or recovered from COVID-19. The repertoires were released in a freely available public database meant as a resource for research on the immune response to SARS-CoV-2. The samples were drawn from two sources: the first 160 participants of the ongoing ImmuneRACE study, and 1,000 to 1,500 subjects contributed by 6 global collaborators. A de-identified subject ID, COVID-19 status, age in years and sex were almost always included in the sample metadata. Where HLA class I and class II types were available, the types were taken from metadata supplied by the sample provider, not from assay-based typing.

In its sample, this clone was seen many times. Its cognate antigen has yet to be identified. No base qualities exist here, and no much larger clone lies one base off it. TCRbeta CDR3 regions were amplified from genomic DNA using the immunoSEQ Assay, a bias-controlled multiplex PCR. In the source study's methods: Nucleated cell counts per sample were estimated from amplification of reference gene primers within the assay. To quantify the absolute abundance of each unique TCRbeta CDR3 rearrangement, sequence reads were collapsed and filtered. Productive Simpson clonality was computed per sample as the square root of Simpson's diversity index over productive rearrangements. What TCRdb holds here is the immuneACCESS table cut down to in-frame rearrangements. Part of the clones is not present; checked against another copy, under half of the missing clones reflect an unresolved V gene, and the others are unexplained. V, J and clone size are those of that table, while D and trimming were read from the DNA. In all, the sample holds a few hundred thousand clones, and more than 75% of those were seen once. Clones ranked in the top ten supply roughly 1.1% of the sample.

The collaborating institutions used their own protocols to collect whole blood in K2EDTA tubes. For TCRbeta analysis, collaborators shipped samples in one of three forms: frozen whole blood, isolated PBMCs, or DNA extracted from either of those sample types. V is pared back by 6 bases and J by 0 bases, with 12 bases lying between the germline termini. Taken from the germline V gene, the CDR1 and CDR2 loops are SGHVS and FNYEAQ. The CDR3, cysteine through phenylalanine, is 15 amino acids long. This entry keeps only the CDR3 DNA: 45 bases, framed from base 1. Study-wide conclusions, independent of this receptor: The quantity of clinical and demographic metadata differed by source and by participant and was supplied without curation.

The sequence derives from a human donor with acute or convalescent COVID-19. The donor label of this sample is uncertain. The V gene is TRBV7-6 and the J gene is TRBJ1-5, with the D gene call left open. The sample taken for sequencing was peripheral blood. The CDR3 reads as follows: CASSPQAYSNQPQHF. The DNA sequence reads TGTGCCAGCAGTCCCCAAGCCTATAGCAATCAGCCCCAGCATTTT.